This TCR beta chain was recovered during a study of blood T cell repertoires in COVID-19. Study-wide context: Donors in the United States, Italy and Spain gave samples during acute or convalescent COVID-19. In each case, the material was cDNA or gDNA derived from T cells, B-cell-depleted T cells, or PBMCs.

Original processing notes: Estimated nucleated cell counts came from reference gene primer amplification. The protocol was immunoSEQ multiplex PCR, while the TCRdb copy is restricted to in-frame clones and leaves out a portion. That table supplies the V and J calls and clone size; D and trimming were determined from the DNA. The data contain 300,000 to 450,000 clones, roughly 77% of them singletons. Trimming left V 1 base short and J 6 bases short, with 16 bases between. This CDR3 is built from 16 residues. Germline V gene data show CDR1 as LGHNA and CDR2 as YNFKEQ. The specimen sequenced was peripheral blood. V and J are TRBV4-2 and TRBJ1-5; D perhaps matches TRBD1 (6 bases). The sequence was collected from a human donor with acute or convalescent COVID-19. The donor label of this sample is uncertain. CDR3 DNA sequence: TGTGCCAGCAGCCAAGCGGAGTCAGGGGACCCTCAGCCCCAGCATTTT. It translates to CASSQAESGDPQPQHF.